This TCR beta chain comes out of a study of blood T cells in healthy people across ages. A sample-barcoded 5' primer and a J-beta primer mix were used in a second PCR of about 6 to 11 cycles. Each cDNA molecule was tagged by a template-switch adaptor with 12 random nucleotides. Every sample produced at least 3 million CDR3-containing paired-end reads. Using its own MiXCR run on the 5' RACE reads, TCRdb lists one record per CDR3 protein. Found here are roughly 1,000,000 distinct CDR3 sequences, roughly a quarter of them singletons; the top ten hold approximately 0.75%. This CDR3 is built from 16 residues. CDR1 is SGHAT and CDR2 is FQDESV in the germline V gene (reference sequence). Trimming removed 6 bases from V and 7 bases from J, with 22 bases in between. The sample also formed part of further work on T cells of mothers and their children.

The sequenced sample consisted of blood. The V gene is TRBV11-1, the J gene TRBJ2-1, with no clear D. This TCR was recovered from a girl aged 2 to 9 in good health. As DNA, the CDR3 is TGTGCCAGCAGGTCTGGGCAGGTGAGGATACAGAATGAGCAGTTCTTC. Protein sequence: CASRSGQVRIQNEQFF. Complete variable domain (other parts from reference TRBV11-1 and TRBJ2-1): EAEVAQSPRYKITEKSQAVAFWCDPISGHATLYWYRQILGQGPELLVQFQDESVVDDSQLPKDRFSAERLKGVDSTLKIQPAELGDSAMYLCASRSGQVRIQNEQFFGPGTRLTVL.